The entry that follows covers one T cell receptor beta chain sequence. Its antigen is as yet unknown. Germline CDR1 is DFQATT and CDR2 is SNEGSKA (reference sequence). V lost 5 bases to trimming and J lost 4 bases, with 17 bases between them. This CDR3 contains 15 residues. 5'RACE with constant-segment primers yielded barcoded, UMI-tagged TCR alpha and TCR beta cDNA libraries. Each CDR3 protein is one row after TCRdb ran MiXCR on the 5' RACE reads. Among 500,000 to 550,000 distinct CDR3 sequences, roughly 20% were seen once, and the ten largest hold around 12%. The sample is drawn from a study of T-cell memory formation after mild COVID-19. Study context: Largely, the TCR clusters proved donor specific.

The study, taken as a whole, reports: Among contracting clones, CD4+ were mainly CM/EM and CD8+ enriched in EMRA. Clones contracting over day 15 to 85 were CD4/CD8 balanced, with later expanders leaning CD4+.

The chain carries TRBV20-1 and TRBJ2-2, with D possibly TRBD2 on 6 matching bases. The sample comprised PBMCs or a T cell subset sorted from them (not recorded which). The receptor was isolated from an adult woman who had mild COVID-19 (a few samples of this study predate the infection). Cell type and time point are not known. CDR3 sequence (DNA): TGCAGTGCTCCCGGAAAACACGGGGGCACCGGGGAGCTGTTTTTT. The encoded protein is CSAPGKHGGTGELFF.